The next 31 T cell receptor beta chains were all read from a single sample in a study of HIV-infected patients and healthy controls. TCRdb ran MiXCR on the 5' RACE reads and lists one entry per CDR3 protein. Of over 15,000 distinct CDR3 sequences in the sample, roughly 15% were seen once. Sequences were obtained from CD8+ T cells from blood. The source is a human donor in good health.

This clonotype was detected ten times or more. V is TRBV7-9 and J is TRBJ2-3; the D call may be TRBD1 or TRBD2 (5 bases each). V was shortened by 6 bases and J by 0 bases, with 10 bases between the two germline ends. The CDR3 consists of 14 residues. Per the germline V gene, CDR1 is SEHNR and CDR2 is FQNEAQ (reference sequence). The CDR3 spells CASSEWGSTDTQYF. CDR3 DNA sequence: TGTGCCAGCAGTGAATGGGGGAGCACAGATACGCAGTATTTT.

The chain joins TRBV20-1 to TRBJ2-7; D unresolved. Germline loops: CDR1 DFQATT, CDR2 SNEGSKA (reference sequence). CDR3 length: 14 residues. Trimming cost V 1 base and J 2 bases, with 12 bases left between them. CDR3: CSARGVGRTYEQYF. The DNA of the CDR3 is TGCAGTGCTAGAGGCGTAGGGCGGACCTACGAGCAGTACTTC.

This clonotype appeared many times. The V and J genes are TRBV9 and TRBJ2-3; TRBD2 is a possible D gene (5 bases). CDR1 is SGDLS, CDR2 YYNGEE, per germline. Trimming stripped 1 base from V and 3 bases from J, with 21 bases between. There are 18 residues in the CDR3. The CDR3 region is CASSVNLRGLGETDTQYF. CDR3 coding DNA: TGTGCCAGCAGCGTAAATCTTCGAGGGCTAGGAGAAACAGATACGCAGTATTTT.

This clonotype was observed many times. The chain combines TRBV6-2 or TRBV6-3 with TRBJ1-5; perhaps TRBD1 as D (5 bases). CDR1 and CDR2 from the germline V gene are MNHEY and SVGEGT. Trimming cost V 2 bases and J 7 bases, with 12 bases left between them. The CDR3 totals 14 residues. CDR3: CASSYDAGSQPQHF. The CDR3 bases are TGTGCCAGCAGTTACGACGCAGGGAGCCAGCCCCAGCATTTT.

This clonotype occurred many times. The gene calls are TRBV28 and TRBJ2-7; D tentatively fits TRBD1 or TRBD2 (5 bases each). The V end was cut by 1 base, the J end by 3 bases, with 16 bases between. The CDR3 length is 16 residues. Germline V lookup: CDR1 MDHEN, CDR2 SYDVKM. The CDR3 coding sequence is TGTGCCAGCAGTTTATTTGGGACGAATACGGTCTACGAGCAGTACTTC. It codes for CASSLFGTNTVYEQYF.

This clonotype has at least ten counts. V is TRBV18 and J is TRBJ1-1; D is uncertain. V lost 2 bases to trimming and J lost 4 bases, with 14 bases between them. The CDR3 has 15 amino acids. Germline loops: CDR1 KGHSH, CDR2 LQKENI. The CDR3 DNA follows: TGTGCCAGCTCACCAGCCGGCGAGGCGAGCACTGAAGCTTTCTTT. Protein: CASSPAGEASTEAFF.

In its sample, this clonotype was seen many times. This chain joins TRBV12-3 or TRBV12-4 and TRBJ2-1; 7 bases line up with TRBD1. The CDR3 has 14 residues. The V and J ends lost 5 bases and 3 bases, in that order; junction bases with no gene match: 4. CDR3 region: CASSRQGDYNEQFF. In DNA form, the CDR3 reads TGTGCCAGCAGTCGACAGGGAGACTACAATGAGCAGTTCTTC.

The chain carries TRBV12-3 or TRBV12-4 and TRBJ2-1, with 7 bases that match TRBD2. This CDR3 region has 15 residues. V lost 2 bases to trimming and J lost 9 bases; unmatched junction nucleotides: 10. CDR3 bases: TGTGCCAGCAGTTTACCGGCGGGGGTTAGAGGTGAGCAGTTCTTC. Translated: CASSLPAGVRGEQFF.

There are many counts of this clonotype. V is TRBV7-9 and J is TRBJ2-5; the D gene is possibly TRBD2 (5 bases). The V end lost 3 bases, the J end lost 3 bases, and 8 bases lay between the germline ends. CDR1 SEHNR and CDR2 FQNEAQ come from the germline V gene (reference sequence). CDR3 size: 13 residues. The CDR3 coding sequence is TGTGCCAGCAGCTTGCCCGGGGAAGAGACCCAGTACTTC. Translating gives CASSLPGEETQYF.

This clonotype was found a few times. The chain uses TRBV11-2 and TRBJ2-3; D ambiguous. This CDR3 is 16 amino acids long. Trimming pared 2 bases from V and 0 bases from J, leaving 12 bases between. Germline CDR1 and CDR2: SGHAT and FQNNGV. The CDR3 coding sequence is TGTGCCAGCAGCTTAATTGTTAGGGCTAGCACAGATACGCAGTATTTT. Encoded protein: CASSLIVRASTDTQYF.

This clonotype has at least ten counts. The gene calls are TRBV6-2 or TRBV6-3 and TRBJ2-3; D is possibly TRBD2 (6 bases). The CDR3 covers 14 residues. In germline, CDR1 is MNHEY, CDR2 SVGEGT. Trimming stripped 2 bases from V and 4 bases from J, with 10 bases between. The CDR3 region is CASSYASSADTQYF. CDR3 coding DNA: TGTGCCAGCAGTTACGCTTCTAGCGCAGATACGCAGTATTTT.

J is TRBJ1-1 and V is TRBV27; D remains ambiguous. The V gene's germline CDR1 is MNHEY and CDR2 SMNVEV (reference sequence). V lost 5 bases and J lost 4, with 17 bases in between. This CDR3 region has 15 residues. CDR3 sequence: CASSPLQDSFTEAFF. The CDR3 DNA sequence: TGTGCCAGCAGTCCACTACAAGATTCATTCACTGAAGCTTTCTTT.

This sequence joins TRBV19 and TRBJ2-1, with D perhaps matching TRBD2 (6 bases). The V gene's germline CDR1 is LNHDA and CDR2 SQIVND (reference sequence). The V and J ends lost 5 bases and 2 bases respectively, with 10 bases between them. CDR3 length equals 14 residues. CDR3 in DNA: TGTGCCAGTAGTGCGGGACTTACCTACAATGAGCAGTTCTTC. This translates into CASSAGLTYNEQFF.

A word on this clonotype: This sequence may be a read error, since a much larger clone differs from it by one base. The J gene is TRBJ2-5, the V gene TRBV28, with D maybe TRBD2 (5 bases). This CDR3 has 15 amino acids. Looked up from germline, CDR1 is MDHEN and CDR2 is SYDVKM. V shed 8 bases and J shed 0 bases, with 16 bases lying between them. The CDR3 region is CASPLGLAYQETQYF. The CDR3 coding sequence is TGTGCCAGCCCCCTCGGACTGGCGTACCAAGAGACCCAGTACTTC.

This clonotype was counted at least ten times. This chain uses TRBV13 with TRBJ2-7; 7 bases are a match to TRBD2. Per germline, CDR1 PRHDT and CDR2 FYEKMQ (reference sequence). The length of the CDR3 is 14 residues. Germline trimming cut 5 bases from V and 6 bases from J; bases unmatched to any gene: 10. The CDR3 here is CASSLRTSLGEQYF. The CDR3 nucleotides read TGTGCCAGCAGCCTCCGGACTAGTCTTGGCGAGCAGTACTTC.

This clonotype was counted only a few times. V is TRBV7-9 and J is TRBJ1-1, with D possibly matching TRBD1 (5 bases). Germline CDR1 is SEHNR and CDR2 is FQNEAQ (reference sequence). V was clipped by 4 bases and J by 7 bases, with 10 bases between them. This CDR3 is built from 12 residues. CDR3 sequence: CASSSQGVEAFF. CDR3 in DNA: TGTGCCAGCAGCTCGCAGGGAGTTGAAGCTTTCTTT.

Ten or more counts support this clonotype. V and J are TRBV7-9 and TRBJ2-7; D assignment may be TRBD1 or TRBD2 (5 bases each). The CDR3 contains 14 residues. Between the trimmed V and J ends, which lost 6 bases and 2 bases, there was a span of 14 bases. Germline-derived CDR1 and CDR2 are SEHNR and FQNEAQ (reference sequence). The CDR3 region has the DNA TGTGCCAGCAGTACAGCGGTGGGGGCCTACGAGCAGTACTTC. It yields the protein CASSTAVGAYEQYF.

The chain is built from TRBV6-2 or TRBV6-3 and TRBJ1-1, with D unclear. Germline V gene sequence: CDR1 MNHEY, CDR2 SVGEGT. Trimming took off 6 bases at V and 0 bases at J, with 14 bases between the two ends. CDR3 length: 15 amino acids. The CDR3 nucleotides read TGTGCCAGCAGCCCCCCCGGTAGAATGAACACTGAAGCTTTCTTT. Its translation is CASSPPGRMNTEAFF.

The chain combines TRBV4-1 with TRBJ1-2; D is unresolved. Per germline, CDR1 MGHRA and CDR2 YSYEKL. The CDR3 is 16 amino acids. Trimming took off 0 bases at V and 0 bases at J, with 11 bases between the two ends. As DNA, the CDR3 is TGCGCCAGCAGCCAAGATGGAAAACCCGCTAACTATGGCTACACCTTC. It encodes CASSQDGKPANYGYTF.

The V call is TRBV13, the J call TRBJ2-1, with D hard to call. The V and J ends lost 1 base and 12 bases respectively, with 10 bases between them. CDR1 and CDR2 from the germline V gene are PRHDT and FYEKMQ (reference sequence). The CDR3 runs 12 residues. CDR3: CASSLAGGVQFF. CDR3 in DNA: TGTGCCAGCAGCTTAGCGGGCGGCGTGCAGTTCTTC. The complete variable domain, with remaining parts taken from reference TRBV13 and TRBJ2-1, reads AAGVIQSPRHLIKEKRETATLKCYPIPRHDTVYWYQQGPGQDPQFLISFYEKMQSDKGSIPDRFSAQQFSDYHSELNMSSLELGDSALYFCASSLAGGVQFFGPGTRLTVL.

This clonotype was seen at least ten times. The V and J genes are TRBV12-3 or TRBV12-4 and TRBJ2-6; D uncertain. Trimming stripped 7 bases from V and 4 bases from J, with 20 bases between. The CDR3 has 17 residues. CDR3 nucleotide sequence: TGTGCCAGCAACGAGGCCAACTCAGGCTCCGGGGCCAACGTCCTGACTTTC. Translated: CASNEANSGSGANVLTF.

This clonotype showed up many times. This sequence joins TRBV14 and TRBJ2-1; D not resolved. This CDR3 contains 16 residues. V gave up 0 bases and J gave up 0 bases, with 9 bases separating them. CDR1 SGHDN and CDR2 FVKESK come from the germline V gene. The CDR3 bases are TGTGCCAGCAGCCAAGATCATACGGACTCCTACAATGAGCAGTTCTTC. The encoded protein is CASSQDHTDSYNEQFF. The full variable domain, its missing parts supplied by reference TRBV14 and TRBJ2-1, is EAGVTQFPSHSVIEKGQTVTLRCDPISGHDNLYWYRRVMGKEIKFLLHFVKESKQDESGMPNNRFLAERTGGTYSTLKVQPAELEDSGVYFCASSQDHTDSYNEQFFGPGTRLTVL.

In its sample, this clonotype was seen many times. The rearrangement joins TRBV7-2 to TRBJ1-1; D might be TRBD1 (6 bases). Germline V gives CDR1 SGHTA, CDR2 FQGNSA. CDR3 length equals 15 residues. V was clipped by 5 bases and J by 5 bases, with 18 bases between them. The CDR3 region has the DNA TGTGCCAGCAGCGCGGTCTGGGGGGCCGGGACTGAAGCTTTCTTT. Translation: CASSAVWGAGTEAFF. The full variable domain, rest sourced from reference TRBV7-2 and TRBJ1-1, is GAGVSQSPSNKVTEKGKDVELRCDPISGHTALYWYRQSLGQGLEFLIYFQGNSAPDKSGLPSDRFSAERTGGSVSTLTIQRTQQEDSAVYLCASSAVWGAGTEAFFGQGTRLTVV.

This clonotype has just a few counts. This chain joins TRBV5-1 and TRBJ1-1; D perhaps matches TRBD1 (5 bases). Germline assignment: CDR1 SGHRS and CDR2 YFSETQ. The CDR3 sequence is 13 residues long. The V end lost 5 bases, the J end lost 2 bases, and 10 bases lay between the germline ends. This CDR3 reads CASRPDINTEAFF. In DNA form, the CDR3 reads TGCGCCAGCAGACCGGACATAAACACTGAAGCTTTCTTT. Using reference TRBV5-1 and TRBJ1-1 for the parts outside the CDR3, the full variable domain is KAGVTQTPRYLIKTRGQQVTLSCSPISGHRSVSWYQQTPGQGLQFLFEYFSETQRNKGNFPGRFSGRQFSNSRSEMNVSTLELGDSALYLCASRPDINTEAFFGQGTRLTVV.

The sample holds a few counts of this clonotype. This chain uses TRBV5-4 with TRBJ2-1; TRBD2 might be the D (6 bases). CDR1 and CDR2 (germline): SGHNT, YYREEE (reference sequence). The ends were cut back, 0 bases at V and 5 bases at J, with 9 bases in the middle. This CDR3 region has 14 residues. The CDR3 region is CASSLAGSHNEQFF. The CDR3 coding sequence is TGTGCCAGCAGCTTGGCCGGGAGCCACAATGAGCAGTTCTTC. Full variable domain (remainder filled in from reference TRBV5-4 and TRBJ2-1): ETGVTQSPTHLIKTRGQQVTLRCSSQSGHNTVSWYQQALGQGPQFIFQYYREEENGRGNFPPRFSGLQFPNYSSELNVNALELDDSALYLCASSLAGSHNEQFFGPGTRLTVL.

This clonotype has at least ten counts. The V call is TRBV7-9, the J call TRBJ2-1; TRBD2 agrees at 11 bases. Trimming removed 3 bases from V and 10 bases from J; junction bases left unmatched: 11. Germline CDR1 SEHNR, CDR2 FQNEAQ (reference sequence). The CDR3 totals 16 residues. The CDR3 region is CASSFYLAGGPREQFF. The DNA of the CDR3 is TGTGCCAGCAGCTTTTACCTAGCGGGAGGACCCAGGGAGCAGTTCTTC. Filled out from reference TRBV7-9 and TRBJ2-1, the complete variable domain reads DTGVSQNPRHKITKRGQNVTFRCDPISEHNRLYWYRQTLGQGPEFLTYFQNEAQLEKSRLLSDRFSAERPKGSFSTLEIQRTEQGDSAMYLCASSFYLAGGPREQFFGPGTRLTVL.

This clonotype was recorded once. The chain employs TRBV29-1 and TRBJ1-1, with no clear D. There are 13 residues in the CDR3. V dropped 0 bases and J dropped 3 bases, with 8 bases sitting between them. The germline V gene has CDR1 SQVTM and CDR2 ANQGSEA. The CDR3 loop reads CSVEDEGDTEAFF. In DNA, the CDR3 is TGCAGCGTTGAAGATGAGGGAGACACTGAAGCTTTCTTT. The full variable domain, its missing parts supplied by reference TRBV29-1 and TRBJ1-1, is SAVISQKPSRDICQRGTSLTIQCQVDSQVTMMFWYRQQPGQSLTLIATANQGSEATYESGFVIDKFPISRPNLTFSTLTVSNMSPEDSSIYLCSVEDEGDTEAFFGQGTRLTVV.

The CDR3 DNA reads as TGTGCCAGTAGCTCAAGACAGGGGGAATACAATGAGCAGTTCTTC. Residues: CASSSRQGEYNEQFF. The genes are TRBV19 and TRBJ2-1; TRBD1 aligns across 9 bases. Germline values: CDR1 LNHDA, CDR2 SQIVND (reference sequence). The junction had 7 bases not matched to a gene; V was cut back by 6 bases and J by 4 bases. The CDR3 consists of 15 residues.

This clonotype was counted only a few times. The rearrangement links TRBV6-2 or TRBV6-3 to TRBJ2-1; no reliable D call. CDR1 MNHEY and CDR2 SVGEGT come from the germline V gene. Trimming took off 2 bases at V and 7 bases at J, with 18 bases between the two ends. This CDR3 contains 16 residues. The chain's CDR3 is CASSYLSWAGSNEQFF. The CDR3 DNA reads as TGTGCCAGCAGTTACCTGTCCTGGGCAGGAAGTAATGAGCAGTTCTTC.

V and J are TRBV7-9 and TRBJ2-2; D uncertain. This CDR3 has 13 amino acids. The germline V gene encodes CDR1 SEHNR and CDR2 FQNEAQ (reference sequence). The V end was cut by 3 bases, the J end by 3 bases, with 5 bases between. As DNA, the CDR3 is TGTGCCAGCAGCTTGAAGTACACCGGGGAGCTGTTTTTT. It is translated as CASSLKYTGELFF.

The sample holds a few counts of this clonotype. The chain employs TRBV29-1 and TRBJ1-1; 7 bases are a match to TRBD1. With V trimmed by 2 bases and J by 1 base, 4 bases remained unmatched. The CDR3 is 14 residues long. Germline V gene lookup returns CDR1 SQVTM and CDR2 ANQGSEA. The CDR3 sequence is CSVERGTANTEAFF. The CDR3 DNA reads TGCAGCGTTGAACGGGGGACAGCGAACACTGAAGCTTTCTTT.